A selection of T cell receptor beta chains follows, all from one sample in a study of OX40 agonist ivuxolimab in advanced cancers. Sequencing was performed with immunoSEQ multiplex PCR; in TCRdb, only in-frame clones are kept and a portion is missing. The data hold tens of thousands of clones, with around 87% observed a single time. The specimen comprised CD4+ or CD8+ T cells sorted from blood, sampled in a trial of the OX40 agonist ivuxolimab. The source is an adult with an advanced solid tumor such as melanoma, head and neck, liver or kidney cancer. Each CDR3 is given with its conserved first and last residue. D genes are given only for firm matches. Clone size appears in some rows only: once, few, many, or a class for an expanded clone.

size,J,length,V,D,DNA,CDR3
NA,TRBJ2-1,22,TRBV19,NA,TGTGCCAGTAGTATGGACCCCCCGGGGAACAGTCGGTTACCAAGCTCCTACAATGAGCAGTTCTTC,CASSMDPPGNSRLPSSYNEQFF
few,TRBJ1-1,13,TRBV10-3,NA,TGTGCCTCCAAGGGGAAAATGAACACTGAAGCTTTCTTT,CASKGKMNTEAFF
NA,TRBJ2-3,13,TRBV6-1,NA,TGTGCCACCTCAGTTGGAAGCACAGATACGCAGTATTTT,CATSVGSTDTQYF
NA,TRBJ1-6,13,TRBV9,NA,TGTGCCAGCAGCGCCACGGGAAATTCACCCCTCCACTTT,CASSATGNSPLHF
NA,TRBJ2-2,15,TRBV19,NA,TGTGCCAGTAGAGCCCCGGGACTCCACACCGGGGAGCTGTTTTTT,CASRAPGLHTGELFF
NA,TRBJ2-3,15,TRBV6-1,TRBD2,TGTGCCAGCACCACCCGGGGGGGTAGCACAGATACGCAGTATTTT,CASTTRGGSTDTQYF
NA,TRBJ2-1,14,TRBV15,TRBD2,TGTGCCACCAGCAGAGATCTAGCGGGCCCGTCAGTTGTCTTC,CATSRDLAGPSVVF
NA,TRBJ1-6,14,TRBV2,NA,TGTGCCAGCAGTGAAAGGGACCGCCGTGAACCCCTCCACTTT,CASSERDRREPLHF
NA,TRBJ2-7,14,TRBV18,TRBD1,TGTGCCAGCTCACTCCAAGGGGGCGGCTACGAGCAGTACTTC,CASSLQGGGYEQYF
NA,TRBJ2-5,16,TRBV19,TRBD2,TGTGCCAGTAGTATAGGCCAGCGGGGGAGAGGGGAGACCCAGTACTTC,CASSIGQRGRGETQYF
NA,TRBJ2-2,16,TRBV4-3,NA,TGCGCCAGCAGCCAAGATGAGACAGTACGGGTCGGGGAGCTGTTTTTT,CASSQDETVRVGELFF
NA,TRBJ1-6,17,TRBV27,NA,TGTGCCAGCAGTTTAGACCGGGGAGAATCCTATAATTCACCCCTCCACTTT,CASSLDRGESYNSPLHF
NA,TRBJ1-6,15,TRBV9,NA,TGTGCCAGCAACGAAGGGGACACCTATAATTCACCCCTCCACTTT,CASNEGDTYNSPLHF
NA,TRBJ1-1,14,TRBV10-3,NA,TGTGCCATCACTGGGGGCTTTCCCAACACTGAAGCTTTCTTT,CAITGGFPNTEAFF
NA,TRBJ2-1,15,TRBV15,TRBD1,TGTGCCACCAGCCCCAGGGACAGGGTCTACAATGAGCAGTTCTTC,CATSPRDRVYNEQFF
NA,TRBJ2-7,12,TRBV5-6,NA,TGTGCCAGCAGCTTGGTAGTAGGGGAGCAGTACTTC,CASSLVVGEQYF
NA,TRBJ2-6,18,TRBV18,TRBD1,TGTGCCAGCTCACCACCGGTCTGGACAGGGGCTGGGGCCAACGTCCTGACTTTC,CASSPPVWTGAGANVLTF
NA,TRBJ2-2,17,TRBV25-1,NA,TGTGCCAGCAGTGAATGGGTTGGGCAGAAGAACACCGGGGAGCTGTTTTTT,CASSEWVGQKNTGELFF
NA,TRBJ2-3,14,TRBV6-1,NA,TGTGCCAGCATAAATTCAGGGCGGAGGGATACGCAGTATTTT,CASINSGRRDTQYF
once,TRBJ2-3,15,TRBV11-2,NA,TGTGCCAGCAGTCGGCTTGGGGAGAAGCAAGATACGCAGTATTTT,CASSRLGEKQDTQYF
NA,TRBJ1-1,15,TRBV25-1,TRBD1,TGTGCCAGCAGTGATAATGGCAGGGGGGCGACTGAAGCTTTCTTT,CASSDNGRGATEAFF
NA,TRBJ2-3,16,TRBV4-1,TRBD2,TGCGCCAGCAGCCCATCAGCGGGGGGCGGGACAGATACGCAGTATTTT,CASSPSAGGGTDTQYF
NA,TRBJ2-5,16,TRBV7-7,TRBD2,TGTGCTAGCAGCTTGGGTAGCGGGGGCGTACGGGAGACCCAGTACTTC,CASSLGSGGVRETQYF
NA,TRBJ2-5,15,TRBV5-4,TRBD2,TGTGCCAGCAGCTTGCCGGGGGGAGGGCAAGAGACCCAGTACTTC,CASSLPGGGQETQYF
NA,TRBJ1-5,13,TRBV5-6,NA,TGTGCCAGCAGCTTGGCCCCGCGGCAGCCCCAGCATTTT,CASSLAPRQPQHF